This T cell receptor beta chain is drawn from a study of cytomegalovirus exposure and HLA in healthy donors. Vbeta (60) and Jbeta (13) primers were used in the PCR. The method was immunoSEQ multiplex PCR; TCRdb's version includes in-frame clones alone and lacks a portion of them. The sample has some 110,000 clones, 75% to 80% seen once; the top ten hold 5.8%. Points from the study as a whole: Donors belonging to an Asian-associated ancestry cluster reportedly showed fewer N-insertions in productive TCRs than the approximately 700-donor mean, according to what a later analysis found. Confirmation in vitro established that a few CMV-associated chains were specific for CMV antigens. Donor immune exposure was known only as CMV serostatus. Roughly uniform depth of sequencing across donors was assumed in presence/absence analyses.

Note on this clone: What it binds is not known.

Sequencing input: PBMCs. The clonotype comes from a man in his 60s in good health and CMV-seropositive.

Here the CDR3 reads CASELGRGETQYF. CDR3 coding DNA: TGTGCCAGCGAACTCGGGCGGGGTGAGACCCAGTACTTC. The gene calls are TRBV6-1 and TRBJ2-5; TRBD2 is a possible D gene (6 bases). The CDR3 runs 13 residues. V lost 8 bases and J lost 5, with 15 bases in between. Germline V lookup: CDR1 MNHNS, CDR2 SASEGT.